This passage covers 27 T cell receptor beta chains from one sample sequenced in a study of healthy donors' naive CD4 and CD8 T cells. A linear amplification protocol produced the TCR libraries from roughly 0.5 ug of total RNA. A single record per CDR3 protein comes from TCRdb applying MiXCR to the reads. The sample has approximately 180,000 distinct CDR3 sequences; about 76% are singletons. Sequenced material: naive CD4+ and CD8+ T cells sorted from blood, pooled from several donors. The receptors shown here come from a pool of human donors in good health; the sample pools cells from several healthy donors.

This clonotype showed up just a few times. V gene TRBV29-1 combines with J gene TRBJ2-1; D might be TRBD2 (5 bases). CDR1 and CDR2 from the germline V gene are SQVTM and ANQGSEA. The CDR3 has 14 residues. The V end lost 4 bases, the J end lost 5 bases, and 15 bases lay between the germline ends. CDR3 protein: CSVAGPEVNNEQFF. DNA of the CDR3: TGCAGCGTTGCGGGTCCGGAGGTGAACAATGAGCAGTTCTTC.

This clonotype was detected once. The gene calls are TRBV20-1 and TRBJ2-1; TRBD1 matches 8 bases. The CDR3 totals 13 residues. V was pared by 5 bases and J by 10 bases, with 10 bases of the junction left unmatched. CDR1 and CDR2 from the germline V gene are DFQATT and SNEGSKA (reference sequence). CDR3 sequence (DNA): TGCAGTGCTCTTCGGACAGGGCCAGGGGAGCAGTTCTTC. This sequence encodes CSALRTGPGEQFF.

This rearrangement joins TRBV5-6 to TRBJ1-2; the match to TRBD1 covers 8 bases. J lost 4 bases, V lost 4 bases, and 6 bases had no gene match. Per the germline V gene, CDR1 is SGHDT and CDR2 is YYEEEE. This CDR3 comprises 14 residues. The CDR3 here is CASSTAGGTYGYTF. CDR3 coding DNA: TGTGCCAGCAGCACCGCAGGGGGCACCTATGGCTACACCTTC. Filled out from reference TRBV5-6 and TRBJ1-2, the complete variable domain reads DAGVTQSPTHLIKTRGQQVTLRCSPKSGHDTVSWYQQALGQGPQFIFQYYEEEERQRGNFPDRFSGHQFPNYSSELNVNALLLGDSALYLCASSTAGGTYGYTFGSGTRLTVV.

The chain is built from TRBV19 and TRBJ2-7, with D tentatively TRBD2 (6 bases). V was clipped by 3 bases and J by 5 bases, with 14 bases between them. CDR1 is LNHDA, CDR2 SQIVND, per germline (reference sequence). CDR3 length: 14 residues. CDR3 amino acids: CASSMGRSDHEQYF. CDR3 coding DNA: TGTGCCAGTAGTATGGGGAGGTCTGACCACGAGCAGTACTTC. The full variable domain, completed using reference TRBV19 and TRBJ2-7, is DGGITQSPKYLFRKEGQNVTLSCEQNLNHDAMYWYRQDPGQGLRLIYYSQIVNDFQKGDIAEGYSVSREKKESFPLTVTSAQKNPTAFYLCASSMGRSDHEQYFGPGTRLTVT.

V gene TRBV10-3 combines with J gene TRBJ1-1; D is perhaps TRBD1 (6 bases). This CDR3 contains 15 residues. The germline V and J ends were trimmed by 3 bases and 1 base, with 12 bases remaining between them. In germline, CDR1 is ENHRY, CDR2 SYGVKD. The CDR3, as DNA: TGTGCCATCAGTGACGACCCAGGGGCGAACACTGAAGCTTTCTTT. Protein product: CAISDDPGANTEAFF.

This chain joins TRBV6-5 and TRBJ2-1; TRBD1 matches 7 bases. V trimming: 6 bases; J trimming: 0 bases; junction bases outside the gene matches: 8. Germline V gene data show CDR1 as MNHEY and CDR2 as SVGAGI. This CDR3 contains 16 residues. Here the CDR3 reads CASSLGTEHSYNEQFF. CDR3 coding DNA: TGTGCCAGCAGCCTAGGGACAGAACACTCCTACAATGAGCAGTTCTTC.

The chain uses TRBV19 and TRBJ1-1, with TRBD1 identical over 9 bases. The CDR3 loop spans 14 amino acids. Looked up from germline, CDR1 is LNHDA and CDR2 is SQIVND (reference sequence). V lost 10 bases, J lost 0 bases, and 6 bases stayed unmatched. CDR3 in amino acids: CATGTGTMNTEAFF. Written as DNA, the CDR3 is TGTGCCACCGGGACAGGGACCATGAACACTGAAGCTTTCTTT.

In this sample, this clonotype turned up once. This chain links TRBV10-3 with TRBJ2-5; D not resolved. Deletions cut 3 bases from V and 2 bases from J, with 4 bases between. This CDR3 has 12 residues. Germline loops: CDR1 ENHRY, CDR2 SYGVKD. The CDR3 reads CAISEQQETQYF. The CDR3 nucleotides read TGTGCCATCAGTGAACAACAAGAGACCCAGTACTTC.

This clonotype was seen a handful of times. The chain combines TRBV20-1 with TRBJ2-7; D may be TRBD1 (6 bases). The CDR3 loop spans 13 amino acids. CDR1 and CDR2 from the germline V gene are DFQATT and SNEGSKA (reference sequence). Deletions cut 6 bases from V and 2 bases from J, with 14 bases between. The DNA of the CDR3 is TGCAGTGCCTCGGACAGAAAAACCTACGAGCAGTACTTC. Its translation is CSASDRKTYEQYF.

This rearrangement joins TRBV14 to TRBJ1-1, with D maybe TRBD1 (5 bases). Trimming pared 0 bases from V and 10 bases from J, leaving 15 bases between. The CDR3 totals 14 residues. The V gene's germline CDR1 is SGHDN and CDR2 FVKESK. The CDR3 DNA sequence: TGTGCCAGCAGCCAAGACGACAGAAGGTCACGAGCTTTCTTT. It specifies CASSQDDRRSRAFF. Looking up the rest from reference TRBV14 and TRBJ1-1 gives the full variable domain: EAGVTQFPSHSVIEKGQTVTLRCDPISGHDNLYWYRRVMGKEIKFLLHFVKESKQDESGMPNNRFLAERTGGTYSTLKVQPAELEDSGVYFCASSQDDRRSRAFFGQGTRLTVV.

The rearrangement uses TRBV19 and TRBJ2-7, with TRBD2 matching 12 bases. The junction had 0 bases not matched to a gene; V was cut back by 3 bases and J by 3 bases. The CDR3 runs to 14 residues. Germline V gene data show CDR1 as LNHDA and CDR2 as SQIVND (reference sequence). The CDR3 DNA is TGTGCCAGTAGTATGACTAGCGGGAGCTACGAGCAGTACTTC. The encoded protein is CASSMTSGSYEQYF.

Only one count was recorded for this clonotype. The genes are TRBV12-5 and TRBJ2-5, with 9 bases matching TRBD2. The V segment lost 5 bases and the J segment 0 bases; nucleotides outside the gene matches: 10. The CDR3 has 17 amino acids. Germline V gene data show CDR1 as LGHNT and CDR2 as FRNRAP. CDR3 in amino acids: CASGPTGLALYQETQYF. The CDR3 DNA reads as TGTGCTAGTGGTCCTACGGGACTAGCCCTGTACCAAGAGACCCAGTACTTC.

The chain is built from TRBV12-3 or TRBV12-4 and TRBJ1-2; D is unresolved. This CDR3 contains 10 residues. Trimming shortened V by 5 bases and J by 8 bases, and 6 bases separated the two germline ends. CDR3 amino acids: CASSREGYTF. For the CDR3, the DNA is TGTGCCAGCAGTAGGGAGGGCTACACCTTC.

This clonotype was seen only once. This chain uses TRBV6-5 with TRBJ2-1; no definite D call. Germline CDR1 and CDR2: MNHEY and SVGAGI. V lost 6 bases to trimming and J lost 4 bases, with 13 bases between them. The CDR3 loop spans 14 amino acids. DNA of the CDR3: TGTGCCAGCAGCCCATCGACCTATTACAATGAGCAGTTCTTC. Translation: CASSPSTYYNEQFF.

This clonotype was counted a single time. The CDR3 protein is CASTIDRGATGELFF. The CDR3 coding sequence is TGTGCCAGTACCATTGACAGGGGTGCCACCGGGGAGCTGTTTTTT. V is TRBV19 and J is TRBJ2-2, with TRBD1 matching 8 bases. The trim removed 7 bases at V and 4 bases at J, leaving 8 bases unmatched. This CDR3 spans 15 amino acids. Germline V lookup: CDR1 LNHDA, CDR2 SQIVND (reference sequence). Filled out from reference TRBV19 and TRBJ2-2, the complete variable domain reads DGGITQSPKYLFRKEGQNVTLSCEQNLNHDAMYWYRQDPGQGLRLIYYSQIVNDFQKGDIAEGYSVSREKKESFPLTVTSAQKNPTAFYLCASTIDRGATGELFFGEGSRLTVL.

The CDR3 loop reads CAWQRNTEAFF. The DNA of the CDR3 is TGTGCCTGGCAACGGAACACTGAAGCTTTCTTT. V is TRBV30 and J is TRBJ1-1; D not certain. Germline CDR1 reads GTSNPN; CDR2 reads SVGIG (reference sequence). This CDR3 spans 11 amino acids. Between the trimmed V and J ends, which lost 5 bases and 1 base, there was a span of 5 bases.

CDR3 region: CSVGQTNQPQHF. DNA for the CDR3: TGCAGCGTTGGTCAGACCAATCAGCCCCAGCATTTT. This chain connects TRBV29-1 to TRBJ1-5; D uncertain. V was shortened by 4 bases and J by 3 bases, with 7 bases between the two germline ends. The germline gives CDR1 SQVTM, CDR2 ANQGSEA. This CDR3 spans 12 amino acids.

The chain has TRBV19 and TRBJ1-5, with a weak D call TRBD1 (6 bases). V lost 6 bases and J lost 5, with 17 bases in between. This CDR3 comprises 15 residues. The germline CDR1 and CDR2 sequences are LNHDA and SQIVND (reference sequence). The CDR3 reads CASSTLRDTHQPQHF. The CDR3 DNA follows: TGTGCCAGTAGCACCCTCCGGGACACCCATCAGCCCCAGCATTTT.

This chain joins TRBV29-1 and TRBJ2-7; D unresolved. Germline CDR1 is SQVTM and CDR2 is ANQGSEA. V was pared by 6 bases and J by 3 bases, with 12 bases between. The CDR3 contains 12 residues. The DNA for the CDR3 is TGCAGCGTGGGCAACGGAATCTACGAGCAGTACTTC. The encoded protein is CSVGNGIYEQYF.

The gene calls are TRBV20-1 and TRBJ1-2; D is undetermined. Germline CDR1 is DFQATT and CDR2 is SNEGSKA (reference sequence). The ends were cut back, 3 bases at V and 7 bases at J, with 15 bases in the middle. This CDR3 spans 13 amino acids. In DNA form, the CDR3 reads TGCAGTGCTAGGGATGTACAGAAGGCTGGCTACACCTTC. This encodes CSARDVQKAGYTF.

The chain combines TRBV5-5 with TRBJ2-7, with 9 bases aligning to TRBD1. The germline gives CDR1 SGHKS, CDR2 YYEKEE (reference sequence). This CDR3 has 18 amino acids. V lost 3 bases to trimming and J lost 1 base; unmatched junction nucleotides: 14. CDR3 region: CASSSRYGTGRSSYEQYF. For the CDR3, the DNA is TGTGCCAGCAGCTCCAGATACGGGACAGGGCGTTCTTCCTACGAGCAGTACTTC.

In nucleotides, the CDR3 is TGCGCCAGCAGCTTGGGACTAGCGGGAGCCTACGAGCAGTACGTC. Its protein product is CASSLGLAGAYEQYV. The V and J genes are TRBV5-1 and TRBJ2-7, with TRBD2 matching over 12 bases. This CDR3 region has 15 residues. The germline CDR1 and CDR2 sequences are SGHRS and YFSETQ. J was trimmed by 2 bases and V by 0 bases; bases with no gene match: 0.

J is TRBJ2-1 and V is TRBV5-1; D is ambiguous. The V and J ends lost 3 bases and 8 bases respectively, with 18 bases between them. Germline lookup yields CDR1 SGHRS and CDR2 YFSETQ. The CDR3 is 15 residues long. For the CDR3, the DNA is TGCGCCAGCAGCTCCCTTTCGGGTCCGAATTATGAGCAGTTCTTC. This sequence encodes CASSSLSGPNYEQFF.

This clonotype was seen more than once but under ten times. The junction and the germline gene differ at one end; a read error may be behind it. The rearrangement joins TRBV4-3 to TRBJ2-7, with TRBD1 identical over 7 bases. The CDR3 spans 13 residues. Germline V gives CDR1 LGHNA, CDR2 YSLEER. The CDR3 spells CASSQGQTYEQYF. For the CDR3, the DNA is TGTGCCAGCAGCCAGGGACAGACCTACGAGCAGTACTTC.

The chain uses TRBV15 and TRBJ2-6, with D unresolved. Per the germline V gene, CDR1 is LNHNV and CDR2 is YYDKDF (reference sequence). The CDR3 sequence is 18 residues long. V dropped 3 bases and J dropped 4 bases, with 19 bases sitting between them. The CDR3 sequence: CATSSMGILRVGANVLTF. The CDR3 DNA sequence: TGTGCCACCAGCAGTATGGGGATTCTTCGTGTGGGGGCCAACGTCCTGACTTTC.

The chain couples TRBV29-1 to TRBJ2-3, with D possibly matching TRBD1 (6 bases). The germline V and J ends were trimmed by 4 bases and 14 bases, with 19 bases remaining between them. Per the germline V gene, CDR1 is SQVTM and CDR2 is ANQGSEA. This CDR3 is 12 amino acids long. Written as DNA, the CDR3 is TGCAGCGTTGGCTTCCGGACAGACTTTCGGTATTTT. This codes for CSVGFRTDFRYF.

The chain's CDR3 is CASSLQGNEAFF. The CDR3 DNA follows: TGTGCCAGCAGCTTACAGGGAAATGAAGCTTTCTTT. The gene calls are TRBV7-8 and TRBJ1-1; weak D call: TRBD1 (5 bases). The CDR3 is made up of 12 amino acids. CDR1 is SGHVS and CDR2 is FQNEAQ in the germline V gene. The germline V and J ends were trimmed by 2 bases and 7 bases, with 8 bases remaining between them. Full variable domain (rest looked up from reference TRBV7-8 and TRBJ1-1): GAGVSQSPRYKVAKRGQDVALRCDPISGHVSLFWYQQALGQGPEFLTYFQNEAQLDKSGLPSDRFFAERPEGSVSTLKIQRTQQEDSAVYLCASSLQGNEAFFGQGTRLTVV.